A single TCR beta chain is shown here with its context. Sorted-subset replicate PCRs used 200 ng of genomic DNA. This amount corresponded to about 29,000 T cell genomes. Clones were sequenced by immunoSEQ multiplex PCR, and TCRdb holds only the in-frame ones, with some missing. In the table there are a few million clones, more than 90% of which are singletons. Healthy and HIV-negative, the adult donors had no recent acute infections or vaccinations. This sample stems from a study of shared clonotypes between healthy human individuals. There are 12 residues in the CDR3. Per germline, CDR1 GTSNPN and CDR2 SVGIG (reference sequence). Trimming took 2 bases from V and 7 from J, leaving 11 bases between them.

The TCR sequence derives from a man aged 18 to 30 in good health. V is TRBV30 and J is TRBJ1-2; D unclear. Sample: naive CD4+ T cells sorted from blood. The subset here: CD45RA+ positively selected. CDR3 sequence reads: CAWSWGGIGYTF. CDR3 in DNA: TGTGCCTGGAGTTGGGGAGGGATTGGCTACACCTTC.